Following are 10 T cell receptor beta chains from one sample sequenced in a study of pediatric ulcerative colitis. Produced via immunoSEQ multiplex PCR; TCRdb's table is partial and in-frame only. The sample consists of some 15,000 clones, over 70% of them appearing once. One to two pinch biopsies were taken from the rectum during colonoscopy. The sequenced material came from gut tissue. The receptors were sampled from a boy between 5 and 17 years old who was a control in a study of pediatric ulcerative colitis.

This clone was counted only a few times. The chain combines TRBV7-3 with TRBJ1-6, with a possible D match to TRBD1 (5 bases). This CDR3 spans 13 amino acids. V shed 5 bases and J shed 7 bases, with 9 bases lying between them. The V gene's germline CDR1 is SGHTA and CDR2 FQGTGA. CDR3 sequence reads: CASSPGGNSPLHF. The CDR3 nucleotides are TGTGCCAGCAGCCCCGGGGGGAATTCACCCCTCCACTTT.

This rearrangement joins TRBV6-5 to TRBJ2-7; 10 bases map to TRBD1. Trimming cost V 2 bases and J 4 bases; bases outside gene matches: 5. Germline values: CDR1 MNHEY, CDR2 SVGAGI. CDR3 size: 15 residues. This CDR3 reads CASSYQGQGRYEQYF. CDR3 coding DNA: TGTGCCAGCAGTTACCAGGGACAGGGGCGGTACGAGCAGTACTTC.

The rearrangement links TRBV18 to TRBJ2-3, with TRBD1 matching over 8 bases. Looked up from germline, CDR1 is KGHSH and CDR2 is LQKENI. This CDR3 is 18 amino acids long. V shed 5 bases and J 2 bases; nucleotides not matched to a gene: 15. The CDR3 region has the DNA TGTGCCAGCTCATACGGCAAGCGACAGGGGACCTACACAGATACGCAGTATTTT. Its protein is CASSYGKRQGTYTDTQYF. The entire variable domain, with the rest obtained from reference TRBV18 and TRBJ2-3, is as follows: NAGVMQNPRHLVRRRGQEARLRCSPMKGHSHVYWYRQLPEEGLKFMVYLQKENIIDESGMPKERFSAEFPKEGPSILRIQQVVRGDSAAYFCASSYGKRQGTYTDTQYFGPGTRLTVL.

CDR3 residues: CASSPQRGEQYF. CDR3 DNA sequence: TGTGCCAGCAGCCCCCAGCGGGGAGAGCAGTACTTC. J is TRBJ2-7 and V is TRBV13; 7 positions match TRBD2. Germline V gene lookup returns CDR1 PRHDT and CDR2 FYEKMQ (reference sequence). This CDR3 is built from 12 residues. Trimming took 5 bases from V and 7 from J; bases not matched to a gene: 5.

This clone was counted only a few times. CDR3 DNA: TGTGCCAGCAGCTCAACGCTTGGGGGCCAGTATGGCTACACCTTC. Translated: CASSSTLGGQYGYTF. V usage is TRBV11-1 and J usage is TRBJ1-2, with D tentatively TRBD1 (6 bases). Germline CDR1 reads SGHAT; CDR2 reads FQDESV (reference sequence). There are 15 residues in the CDR3. V dropped 4 bases and J dropped 5 bases, with 17 bases sitting between them.

The chain couples TRBV21-1 to TRBJ1-3; the D segment call TRBD1 is taken from the table without a DNA check. TRBV21-1 is a known pseudogene. The CDR3 sequence is 14 residues long. The CDR3, as DNA: TGTGCCAGCAGTCCAGGGGGCGACGGAAACACCATATATTTT. This gives the protein CASSPGGDGNTIYF.

J is TRBJ2-7 and V is TRBV4-2; 14 nucleotides align to TRBD2. V lost 0 bases, J lost 2 bases, and 9 bases stayed unmatched. Germline V gene data show CDR1 as LGHNA and CDR2 as YNFKEQ. The CDR3 length is 19 residues. The CDR3 loop reads CASSQDSGTSGRRAYEQYF. For the CDR3, the DNA is TGTGCCAGCAGCCAAGATTCCGGGACTAGCGGGAGAAGGGCCTACGAGCAGTACTTC.

V gene TRBV9 combines with J gene TRBJ2-3; D not resolved. CDR1 and CDR2 (germline): SGDLS, YYNGEE. V was pared by 4 bases and J by 4 bases, with 16 bases between. This CDR3 region has 15 residues. CDR3 residues: CASSPLGMSPDTQYF. The DNA for the CDR3 is TGTGCCAGCAGCCCGTTGGGGATGAGCCCAGATACGCAGTATTTT.

The chain employs TRBV11-2 and TRBJ2-3, with D hard to call. V dropped 1 base and J dropped 11 bases, with 16 bases sitting between them. The CDR3 consists of 14 residues. The germline CDR1 and CDR2 sequences are SGHAT and FQNNGV. CDR3 in amino acids: CASSLASRTAGQYF. The CDR3 DNA sequence: TGTGCCAGCAGCTTAGCCTCCCGAACGGCTGGGCAGTATTTT.

J is TRBJ2-3 and V is TRBV11-3, with D tentatively TRBD2 (5 bases). The CDR3 runs 13 residues. V lost 5 bases and J 6 bases, leaving 12 bases between the germline ends. The germline CDR1 and CDR2 sequences are SGHNT and YENEEA. The CDR3 bases are TGTGCCAGCAGCCCCAATGGAGGTGATACGCAGTATTTT. Translated: CASSPNGGDTQYF. Full variable domain (rest looked up from reference TRBV11-3 and TRBJ2-3): EAGVVQSPRYKIIEKKQPVAFWCNPISGHNTLYWYLQNLGQGPELLIRYENEEAVDDSQLPKDRFSAERLKGVDSTLKIQPAELGDSAVYLCASSPNGGDTQYFGPGTRLTVL.